Presented here are 19 T cell receptor beta chains from one specimen sequenced in a study of blood T cell repertoires in COVID-19. The repertoire was sequenced with immunoSEQ multiplex PCR; TCRdb's copy has only in-frame clones and lacks some. The sample has 200,000 to 300,000 clones, approximately 86% seen once. The source material was PBMCs or T cells enriched from blood (not recorded which). The receptors were sampled from a woman in her twenties or thirties with acute COVID-19.

Comment on this clone: Other DNA sequences within the sample encode an identical CDR3. The chain combines TRBV18 with TRBJ2-7; D ambiguous. V lost 3 bases to trimming and J lost 1 base, with 4 bases between them. Germline CDR1 is KGHSH and CDR2 is LQKENI. The CDR3 covers 12 residues. This CDR3 is CASSPSSYEQYF. CDR3 nucleotides: TGTGCCAGCTCACCTTCGTCCTACGAGCAGTACTTC.

V usage is TRBV19 and J usage is TRBJ1-2; possible D gene TRBD1, 6 bases. The germline CDR1 and CDR2 sequences are LNHDA and SQIVND (reference sequence). This CDR3 comprises 13 residues. The V and J ends lost 5 bases and 4 bases respectively, with 11 bases between them. The CDR3 DNA follows: TGTGCCAGTAGTCAAAGGGGGACCTATGGCTACACCTTC. Translating gives CASSQRGTYGYTF. Looking up the rest from reference TRBV19 and TRBJ1-2 gives the full variable domain: DGGITQSPKYLFRKEGQNVTLSCEQNLNHDAMYWYRQDPGQGLRLIYYSQIVNDFQKGDIAEGYSVSREKKESFPLTVTSAQKNPTAFYLCASSQRGTYGYTFGSGTRLTVV.

J is TRBJ1-2 and V is TRBV7-2; TRBD1 matches 8 bases. The CDR3 loop spans 14 amino acids. V trimming: 4 bases; J trimming: 2 bases; junction bases outside the gene matches: 3. The germline V gene has CDR1 SGHTA and CDR2 FQGNSA. DNA of the CDR3: TGTGCCAGCAGCTCGACAGGGGACAACTATGGCTACACCTTC. This sequence encodes CASSSTGDNYGYTF.

The chain links TRBV12-3 or TRBV12-4 to TRBJ1-2; TRBD1 might be the D (5 bases). The CDR3 extends over 13 amino acids. V was cut by 1 base and J by 2 bases, with 5 bases left in between. Here the CDR3 reads CASSLGQNYGYTF. In DNA, the CDR3 is TGTGCCAGCAGTTTAGGACAGAACTATGGCTACACCTTC.

The V and J genes are TRBV2 and TRBJ1-1; the D is unclear. CDR1 is SNHLY and CDR2 is FYNNEI in the germline V gene. Between the trimmed V and J ends, which lost 6 bases and 0 bases, there was a span of 11 bases. The CDR3 runs to 14 residues. In DNA form, the CDR3 reads TGTGCCAGCAGAGACGACACCCTGAACACTGAAGCTTTCTTT. Translation: CASRDDTLNTEAFF.

The chain combines TRBV6-5 with TRBJ1-2, with 7 bases that match TRBD1. V lost 11 bases, J lost 5 bases, and 14 bases stayed unmatched. The CDR3 is 14 residues long. Germline V gene data show CDR1 as MNHEY and CDR2 as SVGAGI. In DNA form, the CDR3 reads TGTGCCTCCCAAGGTTTACAGGGGACATATGGCTACACCTTC. Protein: CASQGLQGTYGYTF.

With regard to this clone: Its ends do not fully match the called genes, so a read error is possible. In the same sample, other DNA sequences code for this CDR3. This rearrangement joins TRBV18 to TRBJ2-5, with 10 bases aligning to TRBD1. The CDR3 covers 14 residues. Germline CDR1 KGHSH, CDR2 LQKENI. CDR3 loop: CASSLGTGVETQYF. The CDR3 DNA sequence: TGTGCCAGCTCACTAGGGACAGGGGTCGAGACCCAATACTTC. The full variable domain, completed using reference TRBV18 and TRBJ2-5, is NAGVMQNPRHLVRRRGQEARLRCSPMKGHSHVYWYRQLPEEGLKFMVYLQKENIIDESGMPKERFSAEFPKEGPSILRIQQVVRGDSAAYFCASSLGTGVETQYFGPGTRLLVL.

This chain uses TRBV14 with TRBJ1-1; D is possibly TRBD1 (5 bases). V lost 6 bases to trimming and J lost 0 bases, with 8 bases between them. There are 13 residues in the CDR3. Germline CDR1 is SGHDN and CDR2 is FVKESK. The CDR3 is CASSRQLNTEAFF. The CDR3 region has the DNA TGTGCCAGCAGTCGACAGTTGAACACTGAAGCTTTCTTT.

The chain employs TRBV5-4 and TRBJ2-7, with D possibly being TRBD1 (6 bases). V lost 2 bases, J lost 2 bases, and 11 bases lay in between. Germline V lookup: CDR1 SGHNT, CDR2 YYREEE (reference sequence). CDR3 length: 14 amino acids. The CDR3 DNA reads TGTGCCAGCAGCTTCAGGGGTGGGGCCTACGAGCAGTACTTC. Protein sequence: CASSFRGGAYEQYF.

The chain couples TRBV11-2 to TRBJ2-5, with no clear D. CDR3 length: 13 residues. V was shortened by 5 bases and J by 3 bases, with 10 bases between the two germline ends. CDR1 is SGHAT, CDR2 FQNNGV, per germline. The CDR3 loop is CASSKTSEETQYF. In nucleotides, the CDR3 is TGTGCCAGCAGCAAAACATCCGAAGAGACCCAGTACTTC.

This rearrangement joins TRBV10-3 to TRBJ2-2; TRBD2 matches 7 bases. The CDR3 loop spans 15 amino acids. Germline V gene data show CDR1 as ENHRY and CDR2 as SYGVKD. The V and J ends lost 5 bases and 0 bases, in that order; junction bases with no gene match: 3. Here the CDR3 reads CAISWEGTNTGELFF. CDR3 bases: TGTGCCATCAGTTGGGAGGGGACGAACACCGGGGAGCTGTTTTTT.

Only one count was recorded for this clone. The chain is built from TRBV15 and TRBJ1-3; tentatively, D is TRBD1 (6 bases). Germline V gene sequence: CDR1 LNHNV, CDR2 YYDKDF (reference sequence). The CDR3 spans 14 residues. Trimming removed 2 bases from V and 4 bases from J, with 9 bases in between. Here the CDR3 reads CATSRRGSGNTIYF. CDR3 sequence (DNA): TGTGCCACCAGCAGAAGGGGGTCCGGAAACACCATATATTTT.

The chain combines TRBV7-6 with TRBJ2-6; TRBD1 aligns across 8 bases. The trim removed 5 bases at V and 0 bases at J, leaving 18 bases unmatched. Germline assignment: CDR1 SGHVS and CDR2 FNYEAQ. The CDR3 length is 21 residues. CDR3 nucleotide sequence: TGTGCCAGCAGCCTGGGGACAGGTGTCAATCCATGGAGCTCTGGGGCCAACGTCCTGACTTTC. This sequence encodes CASSLGTGVNPWSSGANVLTF.

The chain joins TRBV29-1 to TRBJ1-4, with D possibly being TRBD1 (5 bases). Trimming cost V 4 bases and J 8 bases, with 14 bases left between them. The CDR3 is made up of 13 amino acids. Looked up from germline, CDR1 is SQVTM and CDR2 is ANQGSEA. In DNA form, the CDR3 reads TGCAGCGTTGGGCCGACGGGGGTAGAAAAACTGTTTTTT. This gives the protein CSVGPTGVEKLFF. Full variable domain (rest looked up from reference TRBV29-1 and TRBJ1-4): SAVISQKPSRDICQRGTSLTIQCQVDSQVTMMFWYRQQPGQSLTLIATANQGSEATYESGFVIDKFPISRPNLTFSTLTVSNMSPEDSSIYLCSVGPTGVEKLFFGSGTQLSVL.

The rearrangement uses TRBV7-8 and TRBJ1-5; 9 bases match TRBD1. CDR1 and CDR2 from the germline V gene are SGHVS and FQNEAQ. The CDR3 covers 21 residues. J lost 5 bases, V lost 5 bases, and 25 bases had no gene match. Here the CDR3 DNA reads TGTGCCAGCAGCCCGAGGAGCCGGACAGGGGCCAGTATAGCCCGAGATCAGCCCCAGCATTTT. Its protein is CASSPRSRTGASIARDQPQHF. Full variable domain (missing parts from reference TRBV7-8 and TRBJ1-5): GAGVSQSPRYKVAKRGQDVALRCDPISGHVSLFWYQQALGQGPEFLTYFQNEAQLDKSGLPSDRFFAERPEGSVSTLKIQRTQQEDSAVYLCASSPRSRTGASIARDQPQHFGDGTRLSIL.

The J gene is TRBJ1-1, the V gene TRBV21-1. TRBV21-1 is annotated as a pseudogene. This CDR3 comprises 13 residues. Here the CDR3 reads CASSRRQNTEAFF. The CDR3, as DNA: TGTGCCAGCAGCAGGAGGCAGAACACTGAAGCTTTCTTT.

The chain combines TRBV15 with TRBJ1-5, with 9 bases that match TRBD1. In germline, CDR1 is LNHNV, CDR2 YYDKDF (reference sequence). The CDR3 spans 17 residues. V shed 2 bases and J 0 bases; nucleotides not matched to a gene: 5. CDR3 residues: CATSRRTGVYSNQPQHF. The CDR3 DNA is TGTGCCACCAGCAGACGGACAGGGGTTTATAGCAATCAGCCCCAGCATTTT.

The rearrangement uses TRBV30 and TRBJ2-7, with D tentatively TRBD2 (6 bases). The germline V gene has CDR1 GTSNPN and CDR2 SVGIG (reference sequence). With 0 bases removed from V and 2 bases from J, the gap between germline ends came to 11 bases. CDR3 length equals 14 residues. The CDR3: CAWSVPAGTYEQYF. CDR3 in DNA: TGTGCCTGGAGTGTGCCCGCGGGGACCTACGAGCAGTACTTC.

This chain links TRBV6-2 or TRBV6-3 with TRBJ2-5, with 9 positions matching TRBD1. Per the germline V gene, CDR1 is MNHEY and CDR2 is SVGEGT. After removal of 5 bases from V and 12 bases from J, the junction contained 7 bases not matched to a gene. There are 12 residues in the CDR3. Here the CDR3 reads CASSTMWDREYF. The CDR3 DNA follows: TGTGCCAGCAGTACGATGTGGGACAGGGAGTACTTC.